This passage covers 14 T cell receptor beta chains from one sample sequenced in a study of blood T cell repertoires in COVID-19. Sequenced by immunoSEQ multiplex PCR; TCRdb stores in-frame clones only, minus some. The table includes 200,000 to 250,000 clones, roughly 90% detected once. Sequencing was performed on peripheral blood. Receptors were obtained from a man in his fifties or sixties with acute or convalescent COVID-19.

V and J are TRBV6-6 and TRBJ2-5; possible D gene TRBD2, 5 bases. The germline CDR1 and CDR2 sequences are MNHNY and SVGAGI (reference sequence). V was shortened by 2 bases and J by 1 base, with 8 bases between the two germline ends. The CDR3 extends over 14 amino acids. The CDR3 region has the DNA TGTGCCAGCAGTTACGAGGGAGTCCAAGAGACCCAGTACTTC. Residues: CASSYEGVQETQYF.

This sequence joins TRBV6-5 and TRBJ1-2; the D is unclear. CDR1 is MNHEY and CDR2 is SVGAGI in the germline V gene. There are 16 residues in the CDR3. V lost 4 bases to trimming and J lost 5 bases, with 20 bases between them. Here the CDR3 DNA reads TGTGCCAGCAGTTCCGGACTATCGGGCGTTAGGTATGGCTACACCTTC. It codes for CASSSGLSGVRYGYTF.

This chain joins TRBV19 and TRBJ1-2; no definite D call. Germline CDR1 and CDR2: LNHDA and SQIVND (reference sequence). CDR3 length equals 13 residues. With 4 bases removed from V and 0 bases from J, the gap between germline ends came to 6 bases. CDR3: CASSNQANYGYTF. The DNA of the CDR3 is TGTGCCAGTAGTAATCAGGCTAACTATGGCTACACCTTC.

This CDR3 is CASSGAGQAFF. The CDR3 DNA reads as TGTGCCAGCTCTGGGGCAGGGCAAGCTTTCTTT. The genes are TRBV28 and TRBJ1-1; a possible D gene is TRBD1 (5 bases). The CDR3 has 11 amino acids. Trimming removed 8 bases at V and 9 bases at J, with 13 bases between. Looked up from germline, CDR1 is MDHEN and CDR2 is SYDVKM.

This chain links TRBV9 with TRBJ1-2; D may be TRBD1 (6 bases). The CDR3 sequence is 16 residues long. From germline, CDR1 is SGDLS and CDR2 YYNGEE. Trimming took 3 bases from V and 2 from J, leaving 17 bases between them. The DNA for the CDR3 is TGTGCCAGCAGCGCCACGAGGGGGGGAGAAAACTATGGCTACACCTTC. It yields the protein CASSATRGGENYGYTF.

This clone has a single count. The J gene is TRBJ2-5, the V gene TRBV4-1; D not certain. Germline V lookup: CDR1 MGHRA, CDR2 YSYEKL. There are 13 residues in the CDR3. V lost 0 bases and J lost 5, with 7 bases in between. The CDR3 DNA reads TGCGCCAGCAGCCAAGAATATTTGGAGACCCAGTACTTC. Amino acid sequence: CASSQEYLETQYF.

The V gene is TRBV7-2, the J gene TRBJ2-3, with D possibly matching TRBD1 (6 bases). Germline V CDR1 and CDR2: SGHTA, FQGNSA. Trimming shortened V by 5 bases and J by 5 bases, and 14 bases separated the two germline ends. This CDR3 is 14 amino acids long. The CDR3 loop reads CASSPGVAGDTQYF. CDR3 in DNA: TGTGCCAGCAGCCCAGGGGTGGCGGGAGATACGCAGTATTTT.

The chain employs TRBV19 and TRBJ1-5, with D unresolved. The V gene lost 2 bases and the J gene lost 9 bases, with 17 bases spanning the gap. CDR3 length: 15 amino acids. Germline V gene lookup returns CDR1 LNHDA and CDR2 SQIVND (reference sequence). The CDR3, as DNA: TGTGCCAGTAGTATAATGTCACAGCCAAATACGCCCCAGCATTTT. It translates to CASSIMSQPNTPQHF.

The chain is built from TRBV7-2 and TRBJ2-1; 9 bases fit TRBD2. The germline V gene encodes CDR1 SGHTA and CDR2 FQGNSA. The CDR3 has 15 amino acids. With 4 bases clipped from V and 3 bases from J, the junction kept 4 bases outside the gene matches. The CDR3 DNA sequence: TGTGCCAGCAGCTATGGACTAGCGAGCTACAATGAGCAGTTCTTC. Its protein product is CASSYGLASYNEQFF. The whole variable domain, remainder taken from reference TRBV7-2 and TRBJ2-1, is GAGVSQSPSNKVTEKGKDVELRCDPISGHTALYWYRQSLGQGLEFLIYFQGNSAPDKSGLPSDRFSAERTGGSVSTLTIQRTQQEDSAVYLCASSYGLASYNEQFFGPGTRLTVL.

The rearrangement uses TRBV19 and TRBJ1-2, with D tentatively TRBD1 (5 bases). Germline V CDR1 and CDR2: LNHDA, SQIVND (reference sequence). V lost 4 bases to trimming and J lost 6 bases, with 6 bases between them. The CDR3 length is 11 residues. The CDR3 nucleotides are TGTGCCAGTAGTAGGGGCGATGGCTACACCTTC. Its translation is CASSRGDGYTF.

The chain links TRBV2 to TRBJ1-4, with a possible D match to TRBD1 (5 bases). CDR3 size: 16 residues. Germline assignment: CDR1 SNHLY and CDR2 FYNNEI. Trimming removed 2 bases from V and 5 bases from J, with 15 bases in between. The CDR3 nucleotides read TGTGCCAGCAGTGAACCAGGGTGGTCAGCAAATGAAAAACTGTTTTTT. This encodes CASSEPGWSANEKLFF.

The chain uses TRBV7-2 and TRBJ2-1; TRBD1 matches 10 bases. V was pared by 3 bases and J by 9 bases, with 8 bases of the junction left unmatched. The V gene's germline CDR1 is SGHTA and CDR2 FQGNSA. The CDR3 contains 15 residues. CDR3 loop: CASSFRDRGNSEQFF. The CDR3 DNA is TGTGCCAGCAGCTTCCGGGACAGGGGCAATAGTGAGCAGTTCTTC. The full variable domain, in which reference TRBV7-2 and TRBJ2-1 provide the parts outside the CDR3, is GAGVSQSPSNKVTEKGKDVELRCDPISGHTALYWYRQSLGQGLEFLIYFQGNSAPDKSGLPSDRFSAERTGGSVSTLTIQRTQQEDSAVYLCASSFRDRGNSEQFFGPGTRLTVL.

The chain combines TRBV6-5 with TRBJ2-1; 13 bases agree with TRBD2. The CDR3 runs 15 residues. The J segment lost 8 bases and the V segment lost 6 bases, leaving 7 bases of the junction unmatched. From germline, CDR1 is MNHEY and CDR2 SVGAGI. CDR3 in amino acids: CASRWTSGSSDEQFF. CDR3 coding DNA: TGTGCCAGCAGATGGACTAGCGGGAGTAGCGATGAGCAGTTCTTC.

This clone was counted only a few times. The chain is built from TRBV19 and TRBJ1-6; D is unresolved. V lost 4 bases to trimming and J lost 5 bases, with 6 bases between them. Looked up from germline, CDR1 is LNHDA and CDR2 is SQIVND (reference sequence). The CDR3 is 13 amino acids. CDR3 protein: CASSTTDNSPLHF. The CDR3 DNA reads TGTGCCAGTAGTACCACAGATAATTCACCCCTCCACTTT. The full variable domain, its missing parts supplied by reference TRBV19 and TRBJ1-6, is DGGITQSPKYLFRKEGQNVTLSCEQNLNHDAMYWYRQDPGQGLRLIYYSQIVNDFQKGDIAEGYSVSREKKESFPLTVTSAQKNPTAFYLCASSTTDNSPLHFGNGTRLTVT.